Listed below are T cell receptor beta chains from one sample, sequenced in a study of post-analysis software for immune sequencing data. Via MiXCR, TCRdb re-called the PCR reads, giving one row per CDR3 protein. Among fewer than 900,000 distinct CDR3 sequences listed, approximately 44% were seen once. The specimen sequenced was blood. The receptors were gathered from a girl aged 5 to 17 with multiple sclerosis. Both conserved end residues are part of each CDR3. Fields, in order: D gene, J gene, V gene, clone size, CDR3 protein, CDR3 DNA. The D gene is left open where the match is weak. Only part of the rows carry a size: once, few, many, or a class if the clone is expanded.

>TRBD1|TRBJ2-5|TRBV7-2|NA
CASSLGGQGQQETQYF
TGTGCCAGCAGCTTAGGAGGACAGGGGCAACAAGAGACCCAGTACTTC
>TRBD1|TRBJ1-1|TRBV27|many
CASSFRQGRAFF
TGTGCCAGCAGTTTCCGACAGGGGAGGGCTTTCTTT
>NA|TRBJ2-7|TRBV20-1|NA
CSARDTLGVSYEQYF
TGCAGTGCTAGAGATACCCTAGGCGTCTCCTACGAGCAGTACTTC
>NA|TRBJ2-5|TRBV20-1|NA
CSARQMYQETQYF
TGCAGTGCTAGACAGATGTACCAAGAGACCCAGTACTTC
>TRBD1|TRBJ1-5|TRBV12-3/TRBV12-4|NA
CASSLDRVNQPQHF
TGTGCCAGCAGCCTAGACAGGGTCAATCAGCCCCAGCATTTT
>NA|TRBJ2-2|TRBV5-1|NA
CASSWGAPNTGELFF
TGCGCCAGCAGCTGGGGGGCGCCGAACACCGGGGAGCTGTTTTTT
>TRBD2|TRBJ2-1|TRBV5-4|few
CASRLAGGSNNAQFF
TGTGCCAGCAGGTTAGCGGGAGGGTCGAACAATGCGCAGTTCTTC
>NA|TRBJ1-2|TRBV9|few
CASSSSDSPGGGYTF
TGTGCCAGCAGCTCATCGGACTCCCCGGGAGGGGGCTACACCTTC
>NA|TRBJ2-1|TRBV5-1|NA
CASSFWAEYNEQFF
TGCGCCAGCAGCTTTTGGGCCGAGTACAATGAGCAGTTCTTC
>TRBD2|TRBJ2-1|TRBV2|NA
CASNRGTSGAVGNEQFF
TGTGCCAGCAACCGCGGGACTAGCGGGGCTGTGGGGAATGAGCAGTTCTTC
>NA|TRBJ2-1|TRBV29-1|few
CSVEGRYNEQFF
TGCAGCGTTGAAGGACGGTACAATGAGCAGTTCTTC
>NA|TRBJ2-1|TRBV7-8|NA
CASSLGGTFNEQFF
TGTGCCAGCAGCTTAGGGGGGACTTTCAATGAGCAGTTCTTC
>TRBD1|TRBJ1-2|TRBV12-3/TRBV12-4|NA
CASSPNGQGIGYTF
TGTGCCAGCAGTCCAAACGGACAGGGGATAGGCTACACCTTC
>NA|TRBJ1-1|TRBV6-5|NA
CASARKENTEAFF
TGTGCCAGCGCGCGCAAAGAGAACACTGAAGCTTTCTTT
>NA|TRBJ2-1|TRBV7-7|NA
CASSLEMAGRNEQFF
TGTGCTAGCAGCTTAGAAATGGCGGGCCGCAATGAGCAGTTCTTC
>TRBD2|TRBJ2-7|TRBV7-2|NA
CASSLRGTSGTSYEQYF
TGTGCCAGCAGCCTCCGCGGGACTAGCGGGACCTCCTACGAGCAGTACTTC
>TRBD2|TRBJ2-7|TRBV7-2|NA
CASSLGTSGSFAYEQYF
TGTGCCAGCAGCTTAGGGACTAGCGGGAGTTTCGCCTACGAGCAGTACTTC
>NA|TRBJ2-7|TRBV2|few
CASIPPDSYEQYF
TGTGCCAGCATACCACCGGATTCCTACGAGCAGTACTTC
>NA|TRBJ1-1|TRBV7-2|NA
CASSLSGDIGTEAFF
TGTGCCAGCAGCTTATCGGGAGATATAGGCACTGAAGCTTTCTTT
>NA|TRBJ2-7|TRBV4-3|few
CASSQVWEAGYEQYF
TGCGCCAGCAGCCAAGTTTGGGAGGCAGGTTACGAGCAGTACTTC
>NA|TRBJ2-5|TRBV12-3/TRBV12-4|NA
CASSFFRNLQETQYF
TGTGCCAGCAGTTTTTTTAGAAACCTCCAAGAGACCCAGTACTTC
>NA|TRBJ2-7|TRBV6-2/TRBV6-3|NA
CASSSAKWGKGYEQYF
TGTGCCAGCAGTTCCGCCAAGTGGGGAAAGGGCTACGAGCAGTACTTC
>NA|TRBJ2-1|TRBV27|many
CASSVRRGYNEQFF
TGTGCCAGCAGTGTCCGACGGGGATACAATGAGCAGTTCTTC
>TRBD2|TRBJ2-1|TRBV5-1|NA
CASSLAGESYNEQFF
TGCGCCAGCAGCTTAGCGGGAGAGTCCTACAATGAGCAGTTCTTC
>NA|TRBJ2-5|TRBV11-2|NA
CASSLDSYSGTQYF
TGTGCCAGCAGCTTAGATAGCTACTCTGGGACCCAGTACTTC
>TRBD2|TRBJ2-3|TRBV6-4|few
CATILRSDGTSSTDTQYF
TGTGCCACCATACTCCGGAGTGACGGGACTAGTAGCACAGATACGCAGTATTTT
>TRBD2|TRBJ2-1|TRBV13|NA
CASSKAGLAGNEQFF
TGTGCCAGCAGCAAAGCTGGACTAGCGGGCAATGAGCAGTTCTTC
>TRBD2|TRBJ2-1|TRBV12-5|NA
CASQAGGVNEQFF
TGTGCTAGTCAAGCGGGAGGGGTCAATGAGCAGTTCTTC
>NA|TRBJ2-7|TRBV9|few
CASSAPTGEQYF
TGTGCCAGCAGCGCCCCGACGGGAGAGCAGTACTTC
>NA|TRBJ2-7|TRBV4-1|few
CASSQGSSPVYEQYF
TGCGCCAGCAGCCAAGGGTCTTCTCCTGTCTACGAGCAGTACTTC
>TRBD1|TRBJ1-5|TRBV20-1|NA
CSARAAAGGSWGNQPQHF
TGCAGTGCTAGAGCCGCGGCAGGGGGTAGTTGGGGCAATCAGCCCCAGCATTTT
>TRBD1|TRBJ1-2|TRBV7-9|NA
CASSPGTDNGYTF
TGTGCCAGCAGCCCCGGGACAGATAATGGCTACACCTTC
>TRBD2|TRBJ2-3|TRBV20-1|few
CSAATSGYTDTQYF
TGCAGTGCCGCGACTAGCGGGTACACAGATACGCAGTATTTT
>TRBD1|TRBJ1-4|TRBV12-3/TRBV12-4|NA
CASSSLTGTGSGKLFF
TGTGCCAGCAGCTCCCTAACCGGGACAGGGAGTGGAAAACTGTTTTTT
>TRBD2|TRBJ2-1|TRBV10-1|NA
CASSETSSGSYEQFF
TGCGCCAGCAGTGAGACGTCTAGCGGGAGTTATGAGCAGTTCTTC
>TRBD2|TRBJ2-7|TRBV5-6|NA
CASSARLAGYEQYF
TGTGCCAGCAGCGCCAGACTAGCTGGCTACGAGCAGTACTTC
>NA|TRBJ2-4|TRBV12-3/TRBV12-4|NA
CASSFSTGTPLEQYF
TGTGCCAGCAGTTTCTCAACGGGAACCCCCCTGGAGCAGTACTTC
>NA|TRBJ2-1|TRBV29-1|NA
CSVGRDSTYNEQFF
TGCAGCGTTGGCCGGGACTCTACATACAATGAGCAGTTCTTC
>NA|TRBJ1-1|TRBV5-5|once
CASSLSPAGTNTEAFF
TGTGCCAGCAGCTTGAGCCCCGCAGGGACCAACACTGAGGCTTTCTTT
>TRBD2|TRBJ2-7|TRBV6-5|NA
CASREGGSRSYEQYF
TGTGCCAGCCGTGAGGGCGGGAGTAGGTCCTACGAGCAGTACTTC
>NA|TRBJ1-1|TRBV20-1|NA
CSARLLRENTEAFF
TGCAGTGCTAGACTCCTCCGGGAGAACACTGAAGCTTTCTTT
>NA|TRBJ1-6|TRBV20-1|few
CSARQVNSPLHF
TGCAGTGCTAGACAGGTTAATTCACCCCTCCACTTT
>NA|TRBJ2-5|TRBV14|NA
CASSGGPGVQETQYF
TGTGCCAGCAGCGGCGGACCGGGGGTCCAAGAGACCCAGTACTTC
>TRBD2|TRBJ2-3|TRBV6-5|NA
CASSYYGTSGSGTDTQYF
TGTGCCAGCAGTTACTATGGGACTAGCGGGAGTGGGACAGATACGCAGTATTTT
>TRBD2|TRBJ2-7|TRBV29-1|few
CSAILAGGLYEQYF
TGCAGCGCAATACTAGCGGGAGGACTCTACGAGCAGTACTTC
>NA|TRBJ1-5|TRBV27|few
CASSLSVWGNQPQHF
TGTGCCAGCAGTTTATCGGTGTGGGGCAATCAGCCCCAGCATTTT
>TRBD2|TRBJ2-1|TRBV6-4|many
CASSDSGGSGNEQFF
TGTGCCAGCAGTGACTCTGGCGGGAGTGGGAATGAGCAGTTCTTC
>NA|TRBJ1-2|TRBV4-1|NA
CASSQDKGINYGYTF
TGCGCCAGCAGCCAAGACAAGGGGATCAACTATGGCTACACCTTC
>NA|TRBJ1-2|TRBV5-6|NA
CASSLGPTLGLGYGYTF
TGTGCCAGCAGCTTGGGCCCCACCCTGGGGCTAGGCTATGGCTACACCTTC
>NA|TRBJ1-6|TRBV6-6|NA
CASSYSRDTNSPLHF
TGTGCCAGCAGTTACTCCCGGGACACCAATTCACCCCTCCACTTT
>NA|TRBJ2-7|TRBV29-1|NA
CSVLPLGGYEQYF
TGCAGCGTCCTTCCACTAGGCGGGTACGAGCAGTACTTC
>TRBD2|TRBJ2-7|TRBV12-3/TRBV12-4|NA
CASSLGASGSDEQYF
TGTGCCAGCAGTTTAGGGGCTAGCGGGAGTGACGAGCAGTACTTC
>NA|TRBJ1-2|TRBV11-2|NA
CASSLQGDGYTF
TGTGCCAGCAGCTTACAGGGAGATGGCTACACCTTC
>NA|TRBJ2-3|TRBV21-1|few
CARKAIRQDTQYF
TGTGCCCGCAAAGCGATACGGCAAGATACGCAGTATTTT
>TRBD1|TRBJ2-4|TRBV28|few
CASRPILDRPPNTLLIAKNIQYF
TGTGCCAGCAGACCTATCCTGGACAGGCCGCCTAACACCCTTCTTATAGCCAAAAACATTCAGTACTTC
>TRBD2|TRBJ2-5|TRBV4-2|few
CASSQLLAGVNEQYF
TGTGCCAGCAGCCAGCTACTAGCGGGAGTCAATGAGCAGTACTTC
>TRBD1|TRBJ1-2|TRBV7-2|NA
CAGSPGQGISYGYTF
TGTGCCGGCAGCCCCGGACAGGGGATTTCCTATGGCTACACCTTC
>NA|TRBJ2-1|TRBV20-1|NA
CSARQLSYNEQFF
TGCAGTGCTAGGCAGCTCTCCTACAATGAGCAGTTCTTC